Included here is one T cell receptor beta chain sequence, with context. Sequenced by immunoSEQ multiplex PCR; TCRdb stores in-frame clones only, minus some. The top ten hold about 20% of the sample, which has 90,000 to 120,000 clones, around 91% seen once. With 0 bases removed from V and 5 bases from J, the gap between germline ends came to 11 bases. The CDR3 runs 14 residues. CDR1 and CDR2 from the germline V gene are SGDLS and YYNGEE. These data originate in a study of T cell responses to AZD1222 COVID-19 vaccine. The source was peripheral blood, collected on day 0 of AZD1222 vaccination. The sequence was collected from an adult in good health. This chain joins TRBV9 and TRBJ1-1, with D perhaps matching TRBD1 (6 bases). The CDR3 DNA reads TGTGCCAGCAGCGTAGCTGGGGGCAGGACTGAAGCTTTCTTT. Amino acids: CASSVAGGRTEAFF.